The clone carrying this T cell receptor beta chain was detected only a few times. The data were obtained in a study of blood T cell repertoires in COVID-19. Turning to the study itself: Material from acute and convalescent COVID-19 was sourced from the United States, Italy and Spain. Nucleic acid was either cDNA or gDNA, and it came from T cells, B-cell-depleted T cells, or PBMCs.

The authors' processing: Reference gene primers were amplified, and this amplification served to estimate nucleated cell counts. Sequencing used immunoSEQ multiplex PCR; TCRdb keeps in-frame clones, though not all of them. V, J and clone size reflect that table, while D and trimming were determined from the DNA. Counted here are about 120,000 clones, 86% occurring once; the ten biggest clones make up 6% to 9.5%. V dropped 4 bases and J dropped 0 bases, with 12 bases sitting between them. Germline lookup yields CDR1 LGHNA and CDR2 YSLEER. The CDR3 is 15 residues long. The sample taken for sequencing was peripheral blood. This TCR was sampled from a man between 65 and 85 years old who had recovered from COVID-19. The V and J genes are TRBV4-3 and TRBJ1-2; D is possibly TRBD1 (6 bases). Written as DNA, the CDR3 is TGCGCCAGCAGCCCAGAGGACAGAGCTAACTATGGCTACACCTTC. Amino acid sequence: CASSPEDRANYGYTF.